This is a list of T cell receptor beta chains from one sample in a study of blood T cell repertoires in COVID-19. Only in-frame clones appear in the TCRdb table, and some are missing; sequencing was by immunoSEQ multiplex PCR. The table includes about 230,000 clones, approximately 83% detected once. The material sequenced was peripheral blood. The receptors were gathered from a woman in her thirties with COVID-19, enrolled during active disease. CDR3s include the opening cysteine and the closing phenylalanine or tryptophan. D genes are given only for firm matches. A row's size may be missing; if present it is once, few, many or a size class.

abundance	v_gene	d_gene	j_gene	CDR3nt	CDR3aa
.	TRBV2	TRBD1	TRBJ1-5	TGTGCCAGCCAATTCACAGGGGTAAGCAATCAGCCCCAGCATTTT	CASQFTGVSNQPQHF
.	TRBV6-5	.	TRBJ2-3	TGTGCCAGTCGCAGGGTGTGGGGCACAGATACGCAGTATTTT	CASRRVWGTDTQYF
once	TRBV18	TRBD1	TRBJ1-3	TGTGCCAGCTCACCCGGGACAGGGGGCTTTGGAAACACCATATATTTT	CASSPGTGGFGNTIYF
.	TRBV5-6	TRBD1	TRBJ2-5	TGTGCCAGCAGCCCACCGGGACAGACGGAGACCCAGTACTTC	CASSPPGQTETQYF
.	TRBV19	TRBD1	TRBJ1-2	TGTGCCAGTAGTTCACGACAGGGGGCGCGGGGCTACACCTTC	CASSSRQGARGYTF
.	TRBV27	.	TRBJ2-1	TGTGCCAGCGGGGAGACCCCATCTAGCTATGAGCAGTTCTTC	CASGETPSSYEQFF
.	TRBV11-2	TRBD1	TRBJ2-7	TGTGCCAGCAGCTTACCGTTACGACAGGGGATTAGGCAGTACTTC	CASSLPLRQGIRQYF
.	TRBV18	.	TRBJ2-2	TGTGCCAGCTCACTCGGGACTAACACCGGGGAGCTGTTTTTT	CASSLGTNTGELFF
.	TRBV30	.	TRBJ2-7	TGTGCCTGGAGCCCGGGATTAACCTACGAGCAGTACTTC	CAWSPGLTYEQYF
.	TRBV15	TRBD1	TRBJ1-1	TGTGCCACCAGCACAAGGGATGGGACAGTGAACACTGAAGCTTTCTTT	CATSTRDGTVNTEAFF
.	TRBV4-2	.	TRBJ2-2	TGTGCCAGCAGCCAAGATATTGGGGGGGCGAGCACCGGGGAGCTGTTTTTT	CASSQDIGGASTGELFF
.	TRBV15	.	TRBJ2-5	TGTGCCACCAGCAGAGATCGAGAGACCCAGTACTTC	CATSRDRETQYF
.	TRBV19	.	TRBJ1-5	TGTGCCAGTAGTATAGAGGGGCGGAGCAATCAGCCCCAGCATTTT	CASSIEGRSNQPQHF
.	TRBV12-3/TRBV12-4	.	TRBJ1-6	TGTGCCAGCAGTGTCGACAGTTCACCCCTCCACTTT	CASSVDSSPLHF
once	TRBV7-9	.	TRBJ2-5	TGTGCCAGCACCCCAGGGGAGACCCAGTACTTC	CASTPGETQYF
.	TRBV2	TRBD1	TRBJ2-5	TGTGCCAGCAGTGGGGACAGGGGAAAAAGAGAGACCCAGTACTTC	CASSGDRGKRETQYF
.	TRBV18	TRBD1	TRBJ2-7	TGTGCCAGCTCAAGGACAGGTATCTACGAGCAGTACTTC	CASSRTGIYEQYF
few	TRBV6-5	TRBD1	TRBJ2-7	TGTGCCAGCATGCCCGGACAGGGTCTCTACGAGCAGTACTTC	CASMPGQGLYEQYF
.	TRBV5-1	.	TRBJ2-3	TGCGCCAGCAGCTTGGCCGAGAGCAGCACAGATACGCAGTATTTT	CASSLAESSTDTQYF
once	TRBV19	.	TRBJ2-6	TGTGCCAGTAGTATAGATGAGGGATCTGGGGCCAACGTCCTGACTTTC	CASSIDEGSGANVLTF
.	TRBV24-1	.	TRBJ2-2	TGTGCCACCAGCGAGAGACAGACCTCCACCGGGGAGCTGTTTTTT	CATSERQTSTGELFF
.	TRBV27	TRBD1	TRBJ1-2	TGTGCCAGCAAAAGCGGGACAGGGATTCGGGGCTACACCTTC	CASKSGTGIRGYTF
.	TRBV9	TRBD2	TRBJ2-1	TGTGCCAGCAGCGTTCAGCGGGAGGAGTTGTTCAATGAGCAGTTCTTC	CASSVQREELFNEQFF
few	TRBV5-1	TRBD2	TRBJ2-2	TGCGCCAGCAGCTTTAGCGGGAGCCGGAACACCGGGGAGCTGTTTTTT	CASSFSGSRNTGELFF
few	TRBV20-1	.	TRBJ1-2	TGCAGTGCTAGTGCCGCGAGAGGCTATGGCTACACCTTC	CSASAARGYGYTF
.	TRBV7-2	TRBD1	TRBJ1-5	TGTGCCAGCAGCTTTGTGGCAGGGGGAGCGTTCAATCAGCCCCAGCATTTT	CASSFVAGGAFNQPQHF
.	TRBV3-1/TRBV3-2	.	TRBJ1-5	TGTGCCAGCAGCCCTCAGGGAGGTAGTAATCAGCCCCAGCATTTT	CASSPQGGSNQPQHF
many	TRBV28	.	TRBJ2-7	TGTGCCAGCAGCCCTAGGGCCAGGGAGGGGGTTCGCGAGCAGTACTTC	CASSPRAREGVREQYF
.	TRBV5-1	.	TRBJ2-2	TGCGCCAGCAGCCCCGGGACTCTTCACACCGGGGAGCTGTTTTTT	CASSPGTLHTGELFF
.	TRBV4-3	.	TRBJ1-2	TGCGCCAGCAGCCCAGTCGGGGGGGAAGTTACTGGCTACACCTTC	CASSPVGGEVTGYTF
.	TRBV5-1	.	TRBJ1-1	TGCGCCAGCAAAAGTCAGCATGGGAGCACTGAAGCTTTCTTT	CASKSQHGSTEAFF
.	TRBV28	TRBD2	TRBJ2-4	TGTGCCAGCAGTTTGCGGGGGGGAGTTTTAGCCAAAAACATTCAGTACTTC	CASSLRGGVLAKNIQYF
.	TRBV29-1	TRBD1	TRBJ2-7	TGCAGCGTCCAAAACGGGACAGGGTCCTACGAGCAGTACTTC	CSVQNGTGSYEQYF
.	TRBV19	TRBD2	TRBJ2-7	TGTGCCAGTAGTATAGATGGGACTAGCTCGGACGAGCAGTACTTC	CASSIDGTSSDEQYF
.	TRBV30	.	TRBJ1-4	TGTGCCTACCCCTCTAGGGGCAAACTGTTTTTT	CAYPSRGKLFF
few	TRBV7-9	.	TRBJ1-2	TGTGCCAGCAGGAACCCGGGGGGAAACTATGGCTACACCTTC	CASRNPGGNYGYTF
.	TRBV20-1	.	TRBJ1-4	TGCAGTGCTAGTCGGGTGACTAATGAAAAACTGTTTTTT	CSASRVTNEKLFF
.	TRBV2	TRBD2	TRBJ2-3	TGTGCCAGCAGTGAAGACGTAGCGGGAGGGACAGATACGCAGTATTTT	CASSEDVAGGTDTQYF
.	TRBV18	TRBD1	TRBJ1-4	TGTGCCAGCTCACCACCGAAGGTACACAGGGGCCTTAATGAAAAACTGTTTTTT	CASSPPKVHRGLNEKLFF
.	TRBV10-2	.	TRBJ1-5	TGCGCCAGCAACGACAGGACGGGTGGGAATCAGCCCCAGCATTTT	CASNDRTGGNQPQHF
.	TRBV7-2	.	TRBJ2-3	TGTGCCAGCAGCTTAGGGGTAGGGGGATCAGATACGCAGTATTTT	CASSLGVGGSDTQYF
.	TRBV28	TRBD1	TRBJ1-3	TGTGCCAGCAGCCTAATCACAGGGGCGACCTCTGGAAACACCATATATTTT	CASSLITGATSGNTIYF
.	TRBV12-5	TRBD2	TRBJ2-1	TGTGCTAGTGGTTTGGTACTAGCGGGAGTTCTGAATGAGCAGTTCTTC	CASGLVLAGVLNEQFF
once	TRBV11-1	.	TRBJ2-2	TGTGCCAGCAGTTCCCGGAGGACGGCCACCGGGGAGCTGTTTTTT	CASSSRRTATGELFF
few	TRBV10-3	TRBD1	TRBJ1-2	TGTGCCACAACACAGGGGCCAGGCTATGGCTACACCTTC	CATTQGPGYGYTF
.	TRBV6-5	.	TRBJ2-6	TGTGCCAGCAGTCCTACAGGGACTGGGGCCAACGTCCTGACTTTC	CASSPTGTGANVLTF
few	TRBV30	TRBD2	TRBJ2-7	TGTGCCCCGCTCCTAGCCGGGGGGATATACGAGCAGTACTTC	CAPLLAGGIYEQYF
.	TRBV5-6	TRBD1	TRBJ2-7	TGTGCCAGCAGCTTGGGGACAGGGGGCTACGAGCAGTACTTC	CASSLGTGGYEQYF
once	TRBV18	.	TRBJ1-2	TGTGCCAGCTCACCTTTTCCCAGGACGGGAGTAGCTAACTATGGCTACACCTTC	CASSPFPRTGVANYGYTF
once	TRBV5-1	TRBD1	TRBJ2-3	TGCGCCAGCAGCTTAAGACAGGGTCCGAATACGCAGTATTTT	CASSLRQGPNTQYF
.	TRBV7-9	TRBD1	TRBJ1-3	TGTGCCAGCAGGGGACAGTGGGGAAACACCATATATTTT	CASRGQWGNTIYF
.	TRBV7-6	TRBD1	TRBJ1-3	TGTGCCAGCAGCCTGTCGGACCAGGGGGCCTCTGGAAACACCATATATTTT	CASSLSDQGASGNTIYF
.	TRBV7-7	TRBD1	TRBJ1-1	TGTGCCAGCAGCCCTCGGACAGGTGGATCGAACACTGAAGCTTTCTTT	CASSPRTGGSNTEAFF
.	TRBV7-2	.	TRBJ2-1	TGTGCCAGCAGCTTAGACCCTCTAGCGTGGGAGTTCTTC	CASSLDPLAWEFF